Below are 9 T cell receptor beta chains sequenced from a single sample in a study of OX40 agonist ivuxolimab in advanced cancers. Some clones are missing from TCRdb's copy, which holds only in-frame ones; the method was immunoSEQ multiplex PCR. The data hold approximately 10,000 clones, with about three quarters observed a single time. Sequences were derived from CD4+ or CD8+ T cells sorted from blood, sampled in a trial of the OX40 agonist ivuxolimab. These receptors all stem from an adult with an advanced solid tumor such as melanoma, head and neck, liver or kidney cancer.

This clone occurred a few times. This chain links TRBV9 with TRBJ1-1; D perhaps matches TRBD1 (6 bases). Trimming left V 3 bases short and J 0 bases short, with 12 bases between. The germline V gene has CDR1 SGDLS and CDR2 YYNGEE. The length of the CDR3 is 15 residues. The chain's CDR3 is CASSEGGSMNTEAFF. The DNA for the CDR3 is TGTGCCAGCAGCGAGGGGGGCTCCATGAACACTGAAGCTTTCTTT.

V gene TRBV9 combines with J gene TRBJ1-2; weak D call: TRBD1 (6 bases). Germline V gives CDR1 SGDLS, CDR2 YYNGEE. CDR3 length: 16 residues. Deletions cut 0 bases from V and 8 bases from J, with 20 bases between. The CDR3 DNA reads as TGTGCCAGCAGCGTAGCGTGGGGGGGGGCCCAACGGGGCTACACCTTC. This codes for CASSVAWGGAQRGYTF.

The V call is TRBV6-5, the J call TRBJ2-7, with a weak D call TRBD1 (5 bases). V was shortened by 8 bases and J by 0 bases, with 11 bases between the two germline ends. The CDR3 totals 13 residues. The V gene's germline CDR1 is MNHEY and CDR2 SVGAGI. CDR3 residues: CASRRQNSYEQYV. CDR3 nucleotide sequence: TGTGCCAGCCGGCGACAGAACTCCTACGAGCAGTACGTC.

CDR3 nucleotides: TGTGCCAGCAGTCCTCTAGCGGCAAGCACAGATACGCAGTATTTT. Protein sequence: CASSPLAASTDTQYF. This chain links TRBV6-5 with TRBJ2-3; TRBD2 matches 7 bases. With V trimmed by 5 bases and J by 0 bases, 5 bases remained unmatched. The CDR3 extends over 15 amino acids. Germline loops: CDR1 MNHEY, CDR2 SVGAGI.

This chain's CDR3 is CASSRGLARTGANVLTF. CDR3 nucleotide sequence: TGTGCCAGCAGCCGGGGACTAGCAAGGACCGGGGCCAACGTCCTGACTTTC. The V call is TRBV7-2, the J call TRBJ2-6; 9 bases agree with TRBD2. Germline CDR1 and CDR2: SGHTA and FQGNSA. V lost 5 bases, J lost 4 bases, and 9 bases stayed unmatched. This CDR3 has 17 residues.

The V call is TRBV4-1, the J call TRBJ2-5; 7 nucleotides agree with TRBD2. Unmatched junction bases numbered 6, after V lost 1 base and J lost 7 bases. This CDR3 comprises 14 residues. Germline CDR1 MGHRA, CDR2 YSYEKL. This CDR3 is CASSQGGGAGTQYF. The CDR3 nucleotides read TGCGCCAGCAGCCAAGGGGGGGGAGCGGGGACCCAGTACTTC.

This clone was observed a handful of times. This rearrangement joins TRBV9 to TRBJ1-5, with no clear D. V was pared by 9 bases and J by 11 bases, with 9 bases between. The germline V gene has CDR1 SGDLS and CDR2 YYNGEE. This CDR3 is built from 9 residues. The CDR3 protein is CATRSTQHF. The CDR3 region has the DNA TGTGCCACCCGTTCGACCCAGCATTTT.

The rearrangement links TRBV7-8 to TRBJ1-1; 9 bases fit TRBD1. The V gene end was trimmed by 5 bases and the J gene end by 4 bases; junction bases not matched to a gene: 5. The CDR3 has 14 amino acids. Germline V gene lookup returns CDR1 SGHVS and CDR2 FQNEAQ. This CDR3 is CASSAGQGGTEAFF. The CDR3 DNA sequence: TGTGCCAGCAGCGCGGGACAGGGCGGCACTGAAGCTTTCTTT.

V is TRBV19 and J is TRBJ1-5, with TRBD1 as a possible D gene (5 bases). Trimming removed 4 bases at V and 0 bases at J, with 10 bases between. CDR1 LNHDA and CDR2 SQIVND come from the germline V gene (reference sequence). CDR3 size: 15 residues. The DNA for the CDR3 is TGTGCCAGTAGTACACATGGGGCTAGCAATCAGCCCCAGCATTTT. Its translation: CASSTHGASNQPQHF.